This entry features one T cell receptor beta chain sequence. Its antigen is not identified. The repertoire was sequenced with immunoSEQ multiplex PCR; TCRdb's copy has only in-frame clones and lacks some. The sample contains some 41,000 clones, under 75% of which appear only once. This specimen belongs to a study of PD-1 blockade in classical Hodgkin lymphoma. Overall study: On a schedule of every 2 weeks, patients received nivolumab 3 mg/kg intravenously. Study conclusions and caveats: Reports described newly diagnosed patients as having lower baseline TCR diversity than healthy donors. Causes of the repertoire differences remain undefined, possibly disease activity or prior therapy.

V dropped 0 bases and J dropped 7; count of bases not matched to a gene: 3. There are 14 residues in the CDR3. CDR1 and CDR2 from the germline V gene are SGHAT and FQNNGV. Patients all relapsed after autologous stem cell transplantation, and there was variation in brentuximab vedotin exposure. This rearrangement joins TRBV11-2 to TRBJ2-1; 7 nucleotides agree with TRBD1. This TCR was recovered from a human donor with classical Hodgkin lymphoma. The specimen was peripheral blood mononuclear cells (PBMCs), collected before the second cycle of nivolumab. The CDR3 sequence is CASSLEGGLNEQFF. CDR3 nucleotides: TGTGCCAGCAGCTTAGAAGGGGGCCTTAATGAGCAGTTCTTC.